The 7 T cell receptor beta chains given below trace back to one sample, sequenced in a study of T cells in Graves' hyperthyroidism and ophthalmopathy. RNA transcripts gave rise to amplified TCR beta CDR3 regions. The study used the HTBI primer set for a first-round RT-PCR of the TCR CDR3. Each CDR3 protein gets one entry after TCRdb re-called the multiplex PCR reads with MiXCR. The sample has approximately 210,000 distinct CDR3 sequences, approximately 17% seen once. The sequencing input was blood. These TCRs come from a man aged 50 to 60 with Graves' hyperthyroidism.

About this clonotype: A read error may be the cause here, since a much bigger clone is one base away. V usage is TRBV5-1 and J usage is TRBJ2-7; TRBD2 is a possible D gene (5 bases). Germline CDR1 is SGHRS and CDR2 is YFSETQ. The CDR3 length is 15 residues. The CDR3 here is CSSSVIPMREYEQYF. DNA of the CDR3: TGCTCCAGCAGCGTAATCCCTATGAGGGAGTACGAGCAGTACTTC.

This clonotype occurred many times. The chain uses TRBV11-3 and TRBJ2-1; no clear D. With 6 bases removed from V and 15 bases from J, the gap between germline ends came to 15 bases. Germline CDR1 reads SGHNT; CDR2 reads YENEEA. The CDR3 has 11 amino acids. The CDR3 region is CASSLGPKRFF. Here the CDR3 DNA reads TGTGCCAGCAGTTTGGGTCCAAAGCGGTTCTTC. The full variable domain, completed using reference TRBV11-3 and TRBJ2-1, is EAGVVQSPRYKIIEKKQPVAFWCNPISGHNTLYWYLQNLGQGPELLIRYENEEAVDDSQLPKDRFSAERLKGVDSTLKIQPAELGDSAVYLCASSLGPKRFFGPGTRLTVL.

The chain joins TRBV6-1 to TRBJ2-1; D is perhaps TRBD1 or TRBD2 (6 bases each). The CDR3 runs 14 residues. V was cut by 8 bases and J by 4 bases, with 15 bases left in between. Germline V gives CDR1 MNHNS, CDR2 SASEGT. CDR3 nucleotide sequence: TGTGCCAGCCAACCCAGGGGACTTTACAATGAGCAGTTCTTC. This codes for CASQPRGLYNEQFF.

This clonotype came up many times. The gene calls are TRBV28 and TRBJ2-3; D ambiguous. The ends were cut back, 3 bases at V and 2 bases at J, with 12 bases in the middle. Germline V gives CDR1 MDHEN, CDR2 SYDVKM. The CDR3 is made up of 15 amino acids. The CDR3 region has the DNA TGTGCCAGCAGTTTGGGTAGCAGCTACACAGATACGCAGTATTTT. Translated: CASSLGSSYTDTQYF.

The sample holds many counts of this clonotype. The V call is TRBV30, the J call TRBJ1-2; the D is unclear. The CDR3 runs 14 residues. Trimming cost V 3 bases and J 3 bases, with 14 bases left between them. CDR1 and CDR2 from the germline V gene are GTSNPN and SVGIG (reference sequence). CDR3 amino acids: CAWRTPGRHYGYTF. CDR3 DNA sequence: TGTGCCTGGAGGACCCCGGGTCGGCACTATGGCTACACCTTC.

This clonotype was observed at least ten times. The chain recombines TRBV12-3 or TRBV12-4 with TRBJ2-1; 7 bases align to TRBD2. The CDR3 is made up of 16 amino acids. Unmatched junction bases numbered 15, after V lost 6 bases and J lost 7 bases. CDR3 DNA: TGTGCCAGCAGCCCTGGGGCTAGCGGCGAGGGGAATGAGCAGTTCTTC. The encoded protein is CASSPGASGEGNEQFF.

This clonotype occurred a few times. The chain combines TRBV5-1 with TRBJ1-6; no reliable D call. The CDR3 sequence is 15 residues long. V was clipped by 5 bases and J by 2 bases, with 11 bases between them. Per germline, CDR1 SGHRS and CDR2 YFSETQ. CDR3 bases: TGCGCCAGCAGAGTCTCCCTGGCCTATAATTCACCCCTCCACTTT. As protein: CASRVSLAYNSPLHF.